This note documents a single T cell receptor (beta chain) sequence. Its antigen is currently unknown. The sample is drawn from a study of blood T cells in healthy people across ages. Points from the study as a whole: Diversity of TCR beta per million T cells declined in a roughly linear way with age. Researchers deemed the diversity estimates from one million T cells underestimates.

CDR3 size: 13 residues. V dropped 7 bases and J dropped 6 bases, with 15 bases sitting between them. The use of a sample-barcoded 5' primer and a J-beta primer mix characterized a second PCR of roughly 7 to 12 cycles. Each of the cDNA molecules was tagged by a template-switch adaptor with 12 random nucleotides. TCRdb passed the 5' RACE reads through MiXCR, listing each CDR3 protein once. Here the sample spans 1.5 million to 2 million distinct CDR3 sequences, about two fifths being singletons. The chain has TRBV12-3 or TRBV12-4 and TRBJ1-1; maybe TRBD1 (6 bases). The receptor comes from a human donor in good health. Material: blood. CDR3 residues: CASTYRGGAEAFF. In DNA, the CDR3 is TGTGCCAGCACCTATCGGGGGGGCGCTGAAGCTTTCTTT.